The T cell receptor beta chain described here comes from a study of T cell responses to AZD1222 COVID-19 vaccine. Turning to this clone: Its antigen is as yet unknown.

CDR1 and CDR2 (germline): MNHEY, SMNVEV (reference sequence). CDR3 size: 12 residues. The ends were cut back, 11 bases at V and 3 bases at J, with 10 bases in the middle. The assay was immunoSEQ multiplex PCR, and TCRdb's table has in-frame clones only and misses some. The data hold 120,000 to 150,000 clones, with 70% to 90% observed a single time. The study's findings and limits: Seropositivity was recorded at baseline in only a handful of AZD1222 recipients. Donors were chiefly white British, with a greater number of females, and clonal diversity was perhaps underestimated.

This specimen was peripheral blood, taken on day 0 of AZD1222 vaccination. The sequence was obtained from an adult in good health. The V and J genes are TRBV27 and TRBJ1-4; D is unclear. The CDR3 DNA follows: TGTGCCGTCGGGATGGCTAATGAAAAACTGTTTTTT. The encoded protein is CAVGMANEKLFF.